This T cell receptor beta chain was retrieved from a study of blood T cell repertoires in COVID-19. TCRdb keeps only in-frame clones here, not all; method: immunoSEQ multiplex PCR. The sample has 40,000 to 60,000 clones, over 85% seen once. This clone showed up just once. V dropped 4 bases and J dropped 0 bases, with 16 bases sitting between them. The CDR3 has 17 residues. CDR1 SGHRS and CDR2 YFSETQ come from the germline V gene. The V and J genes are TRBV5-1 and TRBJ1-4; TRBD1 might be the D (6 bases). The sequence was collected from a human donor in a cohort sampled during active COVID-19. Sequenced sample: peripheral blood. CDR3 DNA: TGCGCCAGCAGCCGGCGAGGGGGAGTTGCAACTAATGAAAAACTGTTTTTT. Translating gives CASSRRGGVATNEKLFF.